This T cell receptor beta chain appears in the sequencing data of a study of control samples from healthy donors and cancer patients. TCRdb's copy holds only in-frame clones and misses some; the assay was immunoSEQ multiplex PCR. The sample contains 40,000 to 50,000 clones, 93% of which appear only once. CDR1 MNHEY and CDR2 SVGAGI come from the germline V gene. V was cut by 6 bases and J by 1 base, with 15 bases left in between. This CDR3 has 15 residues. The source material was PBMCs. The TCR comes from a woman in her fifties or sixties with head and neck cancer. This chain uses TRBV6-5 with TRBJ1-2; no reliable D call. CDR3 in DNA: TGTGCCAGCAGGTTTGCGGGCGGGAGTAACTATGGCTACACCTTC. Translated, it gives CASRFAGGSNYGYTF.